This T cell receptor (beta chain) is from a study of blood T cell repertoires in COVID-19. Study context: Acute-phase and convalescent COVID-19 samples originated in the United States, Italy and Spain. T cells, B-cell-depleted T cells, or PBMCs supplied cDNA or gDNA.

The trim removed 6 bases at V and 5 bases at J, leaving 4 bases unmatched. This CDR3 has 13 amino acids. Germline values: CDR1 MDHEN, CDR2 SYDVKM. Original processing methods: Reference gene primer amplification yielded estimated nucleated cell counts. Using immunoSEQ multiplex PCR, the repertoire was profiled, and TCRdb retains in-frame clones only, with some absent. D and trimming were read from the DNA, whereas the V and J calls and clone size are those reported in that table. There are about 87,000 clones in the sample; around 75% occur only once, and 4% to 5% lies in the top ten. Turning to this clone: Other DNA sequences within the sample encode an identical CDR3.

The source material was peripheral blood. This chain joins TRBV28 and TRBJ1-5; the match to TRBD1 covers 7 bases. The TCR sequence derives from a woman between 45 and 65 years old with acute or convalescent COVID-19. The CDR3 DNA follows: TGTGCCAGCAGCGACAGGGCTCATCAGCCCCAGCATTTT. Residues: CASSDRAHQPQHF.